This T cell receptor beta chain comes out of a study of blood T cell repertoires in COVID-19. At the level of the study: Donors in the United States, Italy and Spain gave samples during acute or convalescent COVID-19. Sample material is recorded as cDNA or gDNA derived from T cells, B-cell-depleted T cells, or PBMCs.

The CDR3 spans 16 residues. Trimming cost V 2 bases and J 4 bases; bases outside gene matches: 5. CDR1 is SGHRS, CDR2 YFSETQ, per germline. Per the original data handling: Amplified reference gene primers provided the basis for estimating nucleated cell counts. The table came from immunoSEQ multiplex PCR; TCRdb's copy has only in-frame clones and leaves some out. V and J calls and clone size follow that table, whereas D and trimming were derived from the DNA. The sample consists of about 250,000 clones, roughly 86% of them appearing once. The study assigned cohorts using participant-reported clinical history.

The chain employs TRBV5-1 and TRBJ2-1; 11 nucleotides line up with TRBD2. This receptor was obtained from a woman in her 30s with acute COVID-19. The specimen sequenced was PBMCs or T cells enriched from blood (not recorded which). The CDR3, as DNA: TGCGCCAGCAGCTTCCAAACTAGCGGGGGTTACAATGAGCAGTTCTTC. This encodes CASSFQTSGGYNEQFF.